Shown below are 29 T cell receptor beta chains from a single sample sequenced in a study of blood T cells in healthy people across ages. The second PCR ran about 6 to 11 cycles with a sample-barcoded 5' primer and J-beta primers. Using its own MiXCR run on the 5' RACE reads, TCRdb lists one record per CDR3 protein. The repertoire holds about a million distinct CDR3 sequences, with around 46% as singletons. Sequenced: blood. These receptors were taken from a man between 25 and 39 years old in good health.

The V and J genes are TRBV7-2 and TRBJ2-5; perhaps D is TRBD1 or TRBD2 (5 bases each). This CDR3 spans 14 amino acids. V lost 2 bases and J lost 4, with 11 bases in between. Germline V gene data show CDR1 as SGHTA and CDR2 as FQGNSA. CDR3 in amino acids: CASSLKPGGETQYF. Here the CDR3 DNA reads TGTGCCAGCAGCTTAAAACCTGGGGGAGAGACCCAGTACTTC.

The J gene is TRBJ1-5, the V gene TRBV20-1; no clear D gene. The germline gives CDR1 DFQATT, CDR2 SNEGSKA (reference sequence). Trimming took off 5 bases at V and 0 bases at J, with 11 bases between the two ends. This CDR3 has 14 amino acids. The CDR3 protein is CSASPRISNQPQHF. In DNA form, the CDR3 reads TGCAGTGCTTCACCTCGGATTAGCAATCAGCCCCAGCATTTT.

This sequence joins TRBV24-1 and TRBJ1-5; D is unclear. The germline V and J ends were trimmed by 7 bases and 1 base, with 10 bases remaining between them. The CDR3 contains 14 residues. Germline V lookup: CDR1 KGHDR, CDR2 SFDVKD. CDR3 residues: CATSLGKSNQPQHF. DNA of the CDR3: TGTGCCACCAGCTTAGGGAAAAGCAATCAGCCCCAGCATTTT.

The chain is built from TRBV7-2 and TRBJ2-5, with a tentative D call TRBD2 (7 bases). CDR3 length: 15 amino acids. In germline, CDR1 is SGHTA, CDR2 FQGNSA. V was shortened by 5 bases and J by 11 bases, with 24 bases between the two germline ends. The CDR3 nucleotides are TGTGCCAGCAGCCCGGAAAAGGCGGGGGCTTGGGAGCAGTACTTC. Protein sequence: CASSPEKAGAWEQYF.

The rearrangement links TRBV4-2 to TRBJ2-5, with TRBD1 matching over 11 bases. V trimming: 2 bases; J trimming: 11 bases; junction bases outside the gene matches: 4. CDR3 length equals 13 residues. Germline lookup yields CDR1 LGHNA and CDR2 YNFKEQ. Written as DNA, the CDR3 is TGTGCCAGCAGCCAATGGACAGGGGGCCCGCAGTACTTC. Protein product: CASSQWTGGPQYF.

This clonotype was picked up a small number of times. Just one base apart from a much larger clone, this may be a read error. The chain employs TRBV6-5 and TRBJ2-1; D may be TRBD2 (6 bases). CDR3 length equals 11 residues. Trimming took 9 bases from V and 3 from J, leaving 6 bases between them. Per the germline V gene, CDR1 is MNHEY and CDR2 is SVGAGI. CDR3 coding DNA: TGTGCCAGGACTAGCTACAATGAGCAGTTCTTC. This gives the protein CARTSYNEQFF.

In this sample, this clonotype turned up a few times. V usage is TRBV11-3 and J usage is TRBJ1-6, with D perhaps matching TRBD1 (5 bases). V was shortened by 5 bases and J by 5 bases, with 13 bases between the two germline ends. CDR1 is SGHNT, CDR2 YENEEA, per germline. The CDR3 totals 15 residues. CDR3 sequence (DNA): TGTGCCAGCAGCACCTCGACAGCAAATAATTCACCCCTCCACTTT. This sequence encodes CASSTSTANNSPLHF.

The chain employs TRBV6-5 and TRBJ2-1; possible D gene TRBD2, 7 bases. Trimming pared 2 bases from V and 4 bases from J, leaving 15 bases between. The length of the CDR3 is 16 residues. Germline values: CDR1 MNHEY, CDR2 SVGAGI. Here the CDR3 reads CASSYEGGPYYNEQFF. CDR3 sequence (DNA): TGTGCCAGCAGTTACGAGGGGGGGCCGTATTACAATGAGCAGTTCTTC.

The CDR3 region has the DNA TGTGCCAGTAGTAGGTGGGGCGTCTCAGACAATGAGCAGTTCTTC. It translates to CASSRWGVSDNEQFF. The chain carries TRBV19 and TRBJ2-1; D possibly corresponds to TRBD1 (5 bases). This CDR3 has 15 residues. The V and J ends lost 4 bases and 5 bases respectively, with 15 bases between them. Germline lookup yields CDR1 LNHDA and CDR2 SQIVND (reference sequence).

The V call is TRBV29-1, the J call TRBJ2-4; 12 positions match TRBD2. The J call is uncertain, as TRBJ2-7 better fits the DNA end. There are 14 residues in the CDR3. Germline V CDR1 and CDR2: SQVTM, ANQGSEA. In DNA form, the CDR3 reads TGCAGCGTTGGGACTAGCGGGGTAGCCTACGAGCAGTACTTC. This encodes CSVGTSGVAYEQYF.

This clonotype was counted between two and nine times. In DNA form, the CDR3 reads TGCAGCGTTGACGGGGGGGGCGACGAGCAGTACTTC. It specifies CSVDGGGDEQYF. J is TRBJ2-7 and V is TRBV29-1; 8 nucleotides align to TRBD2. The CDR3 sequence is 12 residues long. Per the germline V gene, CDR1 is SQVTM and CDR2 is ANQGSEA. The V segment lost 3 bases and the J segment 5 bases; nucleotides outside the gene matches: 3.

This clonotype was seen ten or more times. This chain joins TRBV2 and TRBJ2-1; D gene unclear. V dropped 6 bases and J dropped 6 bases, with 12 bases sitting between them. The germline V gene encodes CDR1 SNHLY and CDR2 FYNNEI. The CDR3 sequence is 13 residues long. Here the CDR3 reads CASSVAVGNEQFF. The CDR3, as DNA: TGTGCCAGCAGCGTAGCTGTAGGCAATGAGCAGTTCTTC. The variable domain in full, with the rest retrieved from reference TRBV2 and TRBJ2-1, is EPEVTQTPSHQVTQMGQEVILRCVPISNHLYFYWYRQILGQKVEFLVSFYNNEISEKSEIFDDQFSVERPDGSNFTLKIRSTKLEDSAMYFCASSVAVGNEQFFGPGTRLTVL.

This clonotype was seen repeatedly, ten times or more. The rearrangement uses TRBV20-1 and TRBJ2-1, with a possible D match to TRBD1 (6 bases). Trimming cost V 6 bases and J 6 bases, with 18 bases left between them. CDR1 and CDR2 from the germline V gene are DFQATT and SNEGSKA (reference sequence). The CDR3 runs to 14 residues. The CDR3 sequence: CSAPGHMRPNEQFF. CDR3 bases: TGCAGTGCGCCGGGACATATGAGGCCCAATGAGCAGTTCTTC.

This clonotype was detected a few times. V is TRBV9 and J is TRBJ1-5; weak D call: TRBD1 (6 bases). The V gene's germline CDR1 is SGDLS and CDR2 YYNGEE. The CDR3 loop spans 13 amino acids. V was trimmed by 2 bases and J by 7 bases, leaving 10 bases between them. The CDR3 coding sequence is TGTGCCAGCAGCGTGGACAGTCGACAGCCCCAGCATTTT. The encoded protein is CASSVDSRQPQHF.

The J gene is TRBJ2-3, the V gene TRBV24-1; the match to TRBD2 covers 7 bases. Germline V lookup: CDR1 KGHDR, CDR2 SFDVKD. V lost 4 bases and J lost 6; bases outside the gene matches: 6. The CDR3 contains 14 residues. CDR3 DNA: TGTGCCACCAGTGAAGGGACTACCCCGGATACGCAGTATTTT. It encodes CATSEGTTPDTQYF.

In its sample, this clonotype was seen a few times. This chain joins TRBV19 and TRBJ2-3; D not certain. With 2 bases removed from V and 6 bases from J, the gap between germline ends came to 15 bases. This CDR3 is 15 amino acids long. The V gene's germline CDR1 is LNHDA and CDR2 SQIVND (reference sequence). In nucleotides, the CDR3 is TGTGCCAGTAGTATACCCAGGTTAGAAAGGGATACGCAGTATTTT. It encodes CASSIPRLERDTQYF.

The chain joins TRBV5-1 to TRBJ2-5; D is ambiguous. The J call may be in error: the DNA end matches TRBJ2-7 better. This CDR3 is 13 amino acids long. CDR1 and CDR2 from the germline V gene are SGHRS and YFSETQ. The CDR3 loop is CASSFTPYYEQYF. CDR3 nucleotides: TGCGCCAGCAGCTTCACACCGTACTACGAGCAGTACTTC.

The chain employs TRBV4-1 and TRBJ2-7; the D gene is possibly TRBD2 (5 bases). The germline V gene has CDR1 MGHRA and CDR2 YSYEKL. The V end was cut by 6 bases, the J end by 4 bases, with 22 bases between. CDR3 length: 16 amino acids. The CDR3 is CASSQPPGSEMYEQYF. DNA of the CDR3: TGCGCCAGCAGTCAGCCGCCGGGATCGGAGATGTACGAGCAGTACTTC.

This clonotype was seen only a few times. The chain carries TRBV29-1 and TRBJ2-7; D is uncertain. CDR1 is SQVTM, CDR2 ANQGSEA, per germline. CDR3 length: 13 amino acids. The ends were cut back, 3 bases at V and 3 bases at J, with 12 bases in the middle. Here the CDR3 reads CSVESRVGYEQYF. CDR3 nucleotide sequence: TGCAGCGTTGAGAGTAGGGTCGGCTACGAGCAGTACTTC.

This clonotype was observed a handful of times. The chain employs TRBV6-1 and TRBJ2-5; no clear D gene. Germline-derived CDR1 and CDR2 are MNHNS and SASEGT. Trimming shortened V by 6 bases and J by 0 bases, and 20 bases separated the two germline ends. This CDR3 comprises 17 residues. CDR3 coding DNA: TGTGCCAGCAGCCCCAGGTCGTCAGACTGGTACCAAGAGACCCAGTACTTC. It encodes CASSPRSSDWYQETQYF.

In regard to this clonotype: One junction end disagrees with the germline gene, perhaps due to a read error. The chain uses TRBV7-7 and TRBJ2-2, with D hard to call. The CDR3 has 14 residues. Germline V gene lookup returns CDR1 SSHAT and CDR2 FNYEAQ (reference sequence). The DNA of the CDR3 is TGTGCTAGCAGCTTCCTCGATAGGGCCGGGGAGCTGTTTTTT. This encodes CASSFLDRAGELFF.

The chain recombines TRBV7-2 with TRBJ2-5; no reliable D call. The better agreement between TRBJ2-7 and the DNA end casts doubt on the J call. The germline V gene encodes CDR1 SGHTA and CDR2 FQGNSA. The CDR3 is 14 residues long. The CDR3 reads CASSLDPQTLEQYF. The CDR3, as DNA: TGTGCCAGCAGCTTAGACCCCCAAACTCTCGAGCAGTACTTC.

The CDR3 DNA follows: TGCGCCAGCAGTGTTGAATCCGGGACTAGCTACGAGCAGTACTTC. Protein sequence: CASSVESGTSYEQYF. V is TRBV5-1 and J is TRBJ2-7; 8 nucleotides line up with TRBD2. Germline V gives CDR1 SGHRS, CDR2 YFSETQ. With 5 bases clipped from V and 3 bases from J, the junction kept 10 bases outside the gene matches. The CDR3 runs to 15 residues.

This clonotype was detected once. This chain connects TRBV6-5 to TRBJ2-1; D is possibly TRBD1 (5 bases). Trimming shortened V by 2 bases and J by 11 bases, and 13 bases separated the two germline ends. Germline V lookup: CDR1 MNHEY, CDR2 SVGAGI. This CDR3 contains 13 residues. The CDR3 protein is CASSYRIGAKQFF. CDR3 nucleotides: TGTGCCAGCAGTTACCGTATAGGGGCTAAGCAGTTCTTC.

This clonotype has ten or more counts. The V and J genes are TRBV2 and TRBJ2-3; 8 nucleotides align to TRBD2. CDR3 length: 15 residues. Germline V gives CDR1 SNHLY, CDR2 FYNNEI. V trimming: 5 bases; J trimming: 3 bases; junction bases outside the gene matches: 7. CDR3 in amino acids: CASSPLAGSTDTQYF. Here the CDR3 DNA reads TGTGCCAGCAGTCCTTTAGCGGGGTCTACAGATACGCAGTATTTT. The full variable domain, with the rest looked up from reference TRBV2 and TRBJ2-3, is EPEVTQTPSHQVTQMGQEVILRCVPISNHLYFYWYRQILGQKVEFLVSFYNNEISEKSEIFDDQFSVERPDGSNFTLKIRSTKLEDSAMYFCASSPLAGSTDTQYFGPGTRLTVL.

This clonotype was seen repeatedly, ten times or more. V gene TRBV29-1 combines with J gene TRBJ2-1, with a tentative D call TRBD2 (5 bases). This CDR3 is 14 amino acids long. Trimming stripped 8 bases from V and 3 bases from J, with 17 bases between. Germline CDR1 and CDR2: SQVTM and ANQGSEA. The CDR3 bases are TGCAGCCTCCGCGGGCAGCCCAACTACAATGAGCAGTTCTTC. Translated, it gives CSLRGQPNYNEQFF.

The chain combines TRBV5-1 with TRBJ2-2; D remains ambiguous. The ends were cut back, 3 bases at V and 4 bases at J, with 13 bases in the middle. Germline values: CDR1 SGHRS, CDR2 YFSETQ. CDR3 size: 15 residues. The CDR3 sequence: CASSSTRSFTGELFF. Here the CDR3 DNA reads TGCGCCAGCAGCTCGACACGGAGCTTCACCGGGGAGCTGTTTTTT.

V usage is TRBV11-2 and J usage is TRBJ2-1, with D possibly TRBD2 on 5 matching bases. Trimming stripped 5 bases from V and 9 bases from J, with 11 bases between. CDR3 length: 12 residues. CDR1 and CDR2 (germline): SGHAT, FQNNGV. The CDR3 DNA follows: TGTGCCAGCAGCCACGGAGGTAGTGAGCAGTTCTTC. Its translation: CASSHGGSEQFF.

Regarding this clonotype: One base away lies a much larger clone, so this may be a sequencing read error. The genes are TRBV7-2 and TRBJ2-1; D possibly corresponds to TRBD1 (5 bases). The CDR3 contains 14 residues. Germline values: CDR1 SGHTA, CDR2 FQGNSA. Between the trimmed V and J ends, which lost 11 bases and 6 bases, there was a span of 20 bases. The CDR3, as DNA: TGTGCCGGCGCAGGGCCAGATCGTCGCAATGAGCAGTTCTTC. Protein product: CAGAGPDRRNEQFF.